This T cell receptor (beta chain) was sequenced during a study of cytomegalovirus exposure and HLA in healthy donors. Study results and caveats: When analyzed later, a missense DCLRE1C variant was found to be linked to TCR beta V- and J-gene trimming. A few CMV-associated chains were confirmed in vitro to be specific for CMV antigens. It was shown in a later analysis that HLA-associated TCR beta chains were more clonally expanded than other, equally common chains.

PCR was performed using 60 Vbeta and 13 Jbeta primers. The assay was immunoSEQ multiplex PCR, and TCRdb's table has in-frame clones only and misses some. Altogether 150,000 to 200,000 clones are present, roughly 80% being singletons, with the ten largest covering less than 9%. Details on this clone: Its antigen is unidentified.

The clonotype comes from a man younger than 45 in good health and CMV-seropositive. The sequenced sample was PBMCs.

The CDR3 nucleotides read TGTGCCAGCAGCTTCTATAGGGGGCCGGACAGGGGGCGCGGCGAGCAGTACTTC. This codes for CASSFYRGPDRGRGEQYF. The gene calls are TRBV11-3 and TRBJ2-7; 11 bases are shared with TRBD1. The CDR3 consists of 18 residues. Germline CDR1 is SGHNT and CDR2 is YENEEA. V was clipped by 3 bases and J by 6 bases; unmatched bases: 16.